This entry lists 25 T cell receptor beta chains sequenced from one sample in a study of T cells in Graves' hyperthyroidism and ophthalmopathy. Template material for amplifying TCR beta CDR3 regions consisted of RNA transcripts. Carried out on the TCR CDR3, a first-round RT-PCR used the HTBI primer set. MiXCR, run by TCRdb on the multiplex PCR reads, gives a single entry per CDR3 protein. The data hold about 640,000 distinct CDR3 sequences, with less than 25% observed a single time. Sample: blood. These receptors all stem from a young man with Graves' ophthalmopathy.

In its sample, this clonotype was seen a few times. In DNA, the CDR3 is TGTGCCAGCAGCTTAGTAGGAGTATATGAGCAGTTCTTC. Its protein product is CASSLVGVYEQFF. J is TRBJ2-1 and V is TRBV7-2; D unclear. Germline V gene sequence: CDR1 SGHTA, CDR2 FQGNSA. V was cut by 1 base and J by 8 bases, with 9 bases left in between. This CDR3 comprises 13 residues.

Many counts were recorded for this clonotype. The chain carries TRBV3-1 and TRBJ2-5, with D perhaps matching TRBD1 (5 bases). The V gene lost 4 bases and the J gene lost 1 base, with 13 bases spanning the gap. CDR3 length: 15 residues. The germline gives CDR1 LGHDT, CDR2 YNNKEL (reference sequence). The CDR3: CASSLRSGRQETQYF. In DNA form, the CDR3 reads TGTGCCAGCAGCCTTAGGTCAGGGCGCCAAGAGACCCAGTACTTC.

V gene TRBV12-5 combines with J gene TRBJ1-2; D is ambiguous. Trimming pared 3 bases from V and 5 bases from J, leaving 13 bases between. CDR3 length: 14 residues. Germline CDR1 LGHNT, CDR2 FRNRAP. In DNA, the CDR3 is TGTGCTAGTGGTTTTCTCCCTCTTCCTTATGGCTACACCTTC. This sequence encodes CASGFLPLPYGYTF.

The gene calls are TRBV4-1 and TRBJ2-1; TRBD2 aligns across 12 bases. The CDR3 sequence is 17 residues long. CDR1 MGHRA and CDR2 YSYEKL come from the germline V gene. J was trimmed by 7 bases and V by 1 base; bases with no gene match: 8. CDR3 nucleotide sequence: TGCGCCAGCAGCCAAGGAGCGGCTAGCGGGAGGGGAAATGAGCAGTTCTTC. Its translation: CASSQGAASGRGNEQFF.

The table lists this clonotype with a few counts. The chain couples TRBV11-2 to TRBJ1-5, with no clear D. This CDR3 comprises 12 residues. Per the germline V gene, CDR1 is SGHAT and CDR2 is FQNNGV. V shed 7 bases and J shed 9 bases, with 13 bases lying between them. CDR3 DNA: TGTGCCAGCACAGATGTCCACGGGCCCCAGCATTTT. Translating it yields CASTDVHGPQHF.

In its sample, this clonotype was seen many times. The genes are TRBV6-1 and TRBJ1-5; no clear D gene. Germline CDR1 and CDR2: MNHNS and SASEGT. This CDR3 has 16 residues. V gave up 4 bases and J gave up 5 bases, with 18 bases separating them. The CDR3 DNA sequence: TGTGCCAGCAGTGTAGGTTACAGTTCCGCCTATCAGCCCCAGCATTTT. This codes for CASSVGYSSAYQPQHF.

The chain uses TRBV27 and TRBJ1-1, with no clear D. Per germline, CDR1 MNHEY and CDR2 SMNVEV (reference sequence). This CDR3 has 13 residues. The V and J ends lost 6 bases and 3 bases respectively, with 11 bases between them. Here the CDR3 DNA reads TGTGCCAGCAGCTCAAGTCGGCACACTGAAGCTTTCTTT. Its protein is CASSSSRHTEAFF.

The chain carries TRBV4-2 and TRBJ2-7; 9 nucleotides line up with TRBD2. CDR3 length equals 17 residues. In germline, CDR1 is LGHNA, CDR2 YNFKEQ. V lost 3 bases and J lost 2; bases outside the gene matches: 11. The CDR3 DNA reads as TGTGCCAGCAGCCAGACCGGTAGCGGGAGTAGCCCCTACGAGCAGTACTTC. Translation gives CASSQTGSGSSPYEQYF.

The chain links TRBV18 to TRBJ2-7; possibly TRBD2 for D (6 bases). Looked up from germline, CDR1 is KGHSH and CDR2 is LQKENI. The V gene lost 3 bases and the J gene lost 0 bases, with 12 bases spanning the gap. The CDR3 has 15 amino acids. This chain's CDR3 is CASSPGGISSYEQYF. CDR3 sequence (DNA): TGTGCCAGCTCACCCGGGGGAATAAGCTCCTACGAGCAGTACTTC.

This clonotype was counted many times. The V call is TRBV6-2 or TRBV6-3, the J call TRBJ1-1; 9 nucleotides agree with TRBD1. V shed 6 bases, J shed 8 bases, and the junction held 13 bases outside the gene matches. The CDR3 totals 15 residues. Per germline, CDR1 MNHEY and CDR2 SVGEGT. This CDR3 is CASRIKWDRANEAFF. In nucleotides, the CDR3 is TGTGCCAGCAGAATCAAGTGGGACAGGGCGAACGAAGCTTTCTTT.

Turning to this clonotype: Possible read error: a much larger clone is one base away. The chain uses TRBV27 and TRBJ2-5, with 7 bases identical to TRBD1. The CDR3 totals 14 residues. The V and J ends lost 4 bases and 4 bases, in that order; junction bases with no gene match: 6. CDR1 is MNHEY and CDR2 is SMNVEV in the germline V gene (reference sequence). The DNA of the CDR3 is TGTGCCAGCAGTTCTGTACAGGGGCGAGAGACCCAGTACTTC. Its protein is CASSSVQGRETQYF.

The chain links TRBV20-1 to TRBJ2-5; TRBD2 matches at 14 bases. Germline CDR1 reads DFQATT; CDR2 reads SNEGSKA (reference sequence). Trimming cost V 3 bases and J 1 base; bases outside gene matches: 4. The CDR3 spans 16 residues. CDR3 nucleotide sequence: TGCAGTGCTAGGACTAGCGGGAGGGCATTCCAAGAGACCCAGTACTTC. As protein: CSARTSGRAFQETQYF.

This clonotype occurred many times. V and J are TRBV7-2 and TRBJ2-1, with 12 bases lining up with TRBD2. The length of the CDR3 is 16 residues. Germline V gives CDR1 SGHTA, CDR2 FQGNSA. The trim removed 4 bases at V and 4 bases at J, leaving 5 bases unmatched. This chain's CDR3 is CASSSELAGGYNEQFF. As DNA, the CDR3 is TGTGCCAGCAGCTCCGAACTAGCGGGAGGATACAATGAGCAGTTCTTC.

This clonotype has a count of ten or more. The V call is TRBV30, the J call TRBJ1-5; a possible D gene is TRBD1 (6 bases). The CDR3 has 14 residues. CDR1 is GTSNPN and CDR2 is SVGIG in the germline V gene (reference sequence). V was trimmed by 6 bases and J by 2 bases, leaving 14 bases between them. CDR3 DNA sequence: TGTGCCTGCAATGAGGGGGGTGGCAATCAGCCCCAGCATTTT. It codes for CACNEGGGNQPQHF.

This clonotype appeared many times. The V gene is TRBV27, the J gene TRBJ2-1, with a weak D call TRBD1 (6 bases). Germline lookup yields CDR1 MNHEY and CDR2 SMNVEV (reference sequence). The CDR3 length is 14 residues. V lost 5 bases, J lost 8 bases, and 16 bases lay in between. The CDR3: CASSLRGAWDEQFF. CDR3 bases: TGTGCCAGCAGTCTCAGGGGAGCCTGGGATGAGCAGTTCTTC.

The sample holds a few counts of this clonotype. This chain's CDR3 is CASSFGQGFEKLFF. CDR3 sequence (DNA): TGTGCCAGCAGTTTCGGGCAGGGGTTTGAAAAACTGTTTTTT. The chain employs TRBV28 and TRBJ1-4, with D maybe TRBD1 (6 bases). CDR1 MDHEN and CDR2 SYDVKM come from the germline V gene. This CDR3 is 14 amino acids long. The germline V and J ends were trimmed by 3 bases and 7 bases, with 12 bases remaining between them.

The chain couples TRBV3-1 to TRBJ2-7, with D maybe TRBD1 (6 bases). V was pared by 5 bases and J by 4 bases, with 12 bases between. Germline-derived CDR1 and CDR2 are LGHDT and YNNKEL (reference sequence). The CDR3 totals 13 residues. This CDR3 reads CASSSTGFYEQYF. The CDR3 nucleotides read TGTGCCAGCAGCTCCACAGGGTTTTACGAGCAGTACTTC.

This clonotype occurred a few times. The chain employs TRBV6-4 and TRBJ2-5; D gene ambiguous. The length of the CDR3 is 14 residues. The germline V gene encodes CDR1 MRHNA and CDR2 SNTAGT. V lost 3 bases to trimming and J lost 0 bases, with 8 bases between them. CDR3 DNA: TGTGCCAGCAGTGAAGAAAGATACCAAGAGACCCAGTACTTC. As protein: CASSEERYQETQYF.

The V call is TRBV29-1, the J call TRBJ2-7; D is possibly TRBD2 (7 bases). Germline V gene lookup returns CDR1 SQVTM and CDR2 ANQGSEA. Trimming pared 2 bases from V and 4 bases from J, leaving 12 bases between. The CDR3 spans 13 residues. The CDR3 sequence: CSVETGGGYEQYF. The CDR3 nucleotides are TGCAGCGTTGAAACGGGGGGCGGTTACGAGCAGTACTTC.

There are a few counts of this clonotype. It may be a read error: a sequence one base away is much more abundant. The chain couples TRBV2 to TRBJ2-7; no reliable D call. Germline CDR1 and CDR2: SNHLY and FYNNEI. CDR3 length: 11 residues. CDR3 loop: CVSSEVYEQYF. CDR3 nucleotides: TGTGTCAGCAGTGAGGTATACGAGCAGTACTTC.

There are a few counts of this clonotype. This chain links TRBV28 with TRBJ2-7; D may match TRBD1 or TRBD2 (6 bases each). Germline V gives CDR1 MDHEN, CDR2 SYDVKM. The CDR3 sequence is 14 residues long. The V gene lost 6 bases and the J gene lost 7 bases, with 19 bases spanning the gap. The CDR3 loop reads CASSKTGPGGEQYF. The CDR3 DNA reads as TGTGCCAGCAGCAAAACAGGGCCAGGAGGGGAGCAGTACTTC.

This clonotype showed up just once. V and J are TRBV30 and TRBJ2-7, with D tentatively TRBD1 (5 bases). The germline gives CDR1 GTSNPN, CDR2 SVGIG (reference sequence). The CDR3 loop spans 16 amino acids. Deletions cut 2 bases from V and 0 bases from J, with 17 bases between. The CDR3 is CAWSSRATVSSYEQYF. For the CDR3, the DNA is TGTGCCTGGAGTAGCCGAGCGACAGTGAGCTCCTACGAGCAGTACTTC.

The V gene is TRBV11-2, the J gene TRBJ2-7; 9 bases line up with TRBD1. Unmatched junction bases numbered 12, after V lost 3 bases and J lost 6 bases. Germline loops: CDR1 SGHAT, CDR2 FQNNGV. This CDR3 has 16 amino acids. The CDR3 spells CASSFTSGTGLSEQYF. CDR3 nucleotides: TGTGCCAGCAGCTTTACCTCCGGGACAGGGCTAAGCGAGCAGTACTTC.

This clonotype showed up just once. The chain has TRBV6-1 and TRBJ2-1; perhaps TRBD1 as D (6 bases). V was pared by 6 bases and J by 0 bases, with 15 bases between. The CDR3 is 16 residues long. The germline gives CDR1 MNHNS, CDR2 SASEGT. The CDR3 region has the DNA TGTGCCAGCAGCCGAACCGACAGGAGCTCCTACAATGAGCAGTTCTTC. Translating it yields CASSRTDRSSYNEQFF.

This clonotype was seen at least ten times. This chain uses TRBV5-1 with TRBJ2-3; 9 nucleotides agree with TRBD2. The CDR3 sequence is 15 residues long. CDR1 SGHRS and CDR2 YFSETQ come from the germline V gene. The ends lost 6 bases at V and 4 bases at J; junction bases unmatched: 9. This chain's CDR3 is CASTGASGTSDTQYF. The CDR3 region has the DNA TGCGCCAGCACGGGGGCTAGCGGGACGTCAGATACGCAGTATTTT.